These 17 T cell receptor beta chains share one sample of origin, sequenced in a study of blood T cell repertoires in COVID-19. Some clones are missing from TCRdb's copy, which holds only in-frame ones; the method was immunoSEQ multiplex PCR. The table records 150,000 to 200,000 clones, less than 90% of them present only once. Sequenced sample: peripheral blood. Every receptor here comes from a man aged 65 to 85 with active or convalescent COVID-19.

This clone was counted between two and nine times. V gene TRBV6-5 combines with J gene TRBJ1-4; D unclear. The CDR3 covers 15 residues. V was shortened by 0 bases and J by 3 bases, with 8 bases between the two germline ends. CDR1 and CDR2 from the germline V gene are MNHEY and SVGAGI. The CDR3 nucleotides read TGTGCCAGCAGTTACTCTGGGAGAGCTAATGAAAAACTGTTTTTT. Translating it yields CASSYSGRANEKLFF.

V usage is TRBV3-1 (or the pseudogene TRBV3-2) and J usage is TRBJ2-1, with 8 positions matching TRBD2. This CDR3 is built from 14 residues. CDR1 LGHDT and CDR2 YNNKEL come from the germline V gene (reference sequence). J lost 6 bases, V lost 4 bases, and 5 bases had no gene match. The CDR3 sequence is CASSPRTSINEQFF. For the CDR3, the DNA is TGTGCCAGCAGCCCCAGGACTAGCATCAATGAGCAGTTCTTC.

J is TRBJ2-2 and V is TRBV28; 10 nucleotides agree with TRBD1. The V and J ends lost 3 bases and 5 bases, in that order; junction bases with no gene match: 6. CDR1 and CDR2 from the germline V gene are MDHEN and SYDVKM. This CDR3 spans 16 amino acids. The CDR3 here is CASSFYDRGRTGELFF. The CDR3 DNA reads TGTGCCAGCAGTTTTTATGACAGGGGGCGTACCGGGGAGCTGTTTTTT.

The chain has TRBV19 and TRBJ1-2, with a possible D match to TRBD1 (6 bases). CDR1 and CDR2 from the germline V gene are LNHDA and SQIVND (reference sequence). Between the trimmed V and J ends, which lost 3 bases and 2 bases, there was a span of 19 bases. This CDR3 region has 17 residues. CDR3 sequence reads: CASSMNPGQFLNYGYTF. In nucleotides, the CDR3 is TGTGCCAGTAGTATGAACCCCGGACAGTTCTTAAACTATGGCTACACCTTC.

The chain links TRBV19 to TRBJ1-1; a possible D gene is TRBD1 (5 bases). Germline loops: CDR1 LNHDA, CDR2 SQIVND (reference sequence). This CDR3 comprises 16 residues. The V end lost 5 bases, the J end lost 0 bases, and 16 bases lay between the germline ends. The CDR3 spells CASSPQTEKLNTEAFF. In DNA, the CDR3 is TGTGCCAGTAGTCCCCAGACAGAGAAGCTGAACACTGAAGCTTTCTTT.

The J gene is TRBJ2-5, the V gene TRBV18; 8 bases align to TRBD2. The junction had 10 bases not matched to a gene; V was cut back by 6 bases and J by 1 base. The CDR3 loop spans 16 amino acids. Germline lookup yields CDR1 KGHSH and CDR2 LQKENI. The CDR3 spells CASSPRIAGLQETQYF. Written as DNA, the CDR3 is TGTGCCAGCTCGCCTAGGATAGCGGGGCTCCAAGAGACCCAGTACTTC.

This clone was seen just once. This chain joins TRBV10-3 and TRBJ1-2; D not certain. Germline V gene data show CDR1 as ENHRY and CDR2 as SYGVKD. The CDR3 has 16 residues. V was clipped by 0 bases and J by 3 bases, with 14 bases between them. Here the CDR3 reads CAISESQAPWDYGYTF. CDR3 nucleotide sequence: TGTGCCATCAGTGAGTCTCAGGCGCCCTGGGACTATGGCTACACCTTC.

The CDR3 region is CASSPTRGANTQYF. CDR3 sequence (DNA): TGTGCCAGCAGCCCAACCAGGGGGGCGAATACGCAGTATTTT. The gene calls are TRBV6-2 or TRBV6-3 and TRBJ2-3; a weak D match, TRBD1 (7 bases). The V end was cut by 6 bases, the J end by 7 bases, with 17 bases between. The CDR3 has 14 amino acids. The V gene's germline CDR1 is MNHEY and CDR2 SVGEGT.

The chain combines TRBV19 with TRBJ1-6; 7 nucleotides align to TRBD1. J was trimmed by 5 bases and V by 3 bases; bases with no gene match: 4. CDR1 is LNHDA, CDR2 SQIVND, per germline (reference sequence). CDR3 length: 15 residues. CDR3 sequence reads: CASSMGGQNNSPLHF. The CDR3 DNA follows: TGTGCCAGTAGTATGGGGGGACAGAATAATTCACCCCTCCACTTT. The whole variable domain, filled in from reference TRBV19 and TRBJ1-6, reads DGGITQSPKYLFRKEGQNVTLSCEQNLNHDAMYWYRQDPGQGLRLIYYSQIVNDFQKGDIAEGYSVSREKKESFPLTVTSAQKNPTAFYLCASSMGGQNNSPLHFGNGTRLTVT.

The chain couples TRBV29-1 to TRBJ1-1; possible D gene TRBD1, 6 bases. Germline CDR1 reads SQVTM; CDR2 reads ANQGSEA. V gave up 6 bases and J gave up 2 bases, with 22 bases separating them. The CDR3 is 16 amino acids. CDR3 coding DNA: TGCAGCGTCTTGGGGAGTTTGTACAGGGAAAACACTGAAGCTTTCTTT. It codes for CSVLGSLYRENTEAFF.

The CDR3: CASSLVQGARGIQYF. The CDR3 DNA reads as TGTGCCAGCAGCTTGGTACAGGGGGCAAGGGGCATTCAGTACTTC. This chain links TRBV5-4 with TRBJ2-4; 9 positions agree with TRBD1. Germline V gene lookup returns CDR1 SGHNT and CDR2 YYREEE (reference sequence). J lost 9 bases, V lost 0 bases, and 7 bases had no gene match. The CDR3 has 15 residues.

The CDR3 here is CASSQDRRSRGTEAFF. CDR3 nucleotides: TGCGCCAGCAGCCAAGATCGGAGGTCACGGGGGACTGAAGCTTTCTTT. V is TRBV4-3 and J is TRBJ1-1, with D perhaps matching TRBD1 (5 bases). Deletions cut 0 bases from V and 5 bases from J, with 16 bases between. The CDR3 runs 16 residues. Germline CDR1 LGHNA, CDR2 YSLEER.

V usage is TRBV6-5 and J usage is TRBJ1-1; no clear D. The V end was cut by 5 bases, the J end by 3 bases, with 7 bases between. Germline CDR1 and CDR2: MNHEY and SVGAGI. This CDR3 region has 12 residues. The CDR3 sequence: CASSPTDTEAFF. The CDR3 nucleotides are TGTGCCAGCAGTCCCACGGACACTGAAGCTTTCTTT.

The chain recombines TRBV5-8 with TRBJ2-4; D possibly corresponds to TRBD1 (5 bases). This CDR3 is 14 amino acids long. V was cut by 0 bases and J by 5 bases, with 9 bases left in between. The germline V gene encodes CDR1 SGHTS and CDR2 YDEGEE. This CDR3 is CASSLGQTENIQYF. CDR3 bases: TGTGCCAGCAGCTTGGGGCAGACAGAAAACATTCAGTACTTC.

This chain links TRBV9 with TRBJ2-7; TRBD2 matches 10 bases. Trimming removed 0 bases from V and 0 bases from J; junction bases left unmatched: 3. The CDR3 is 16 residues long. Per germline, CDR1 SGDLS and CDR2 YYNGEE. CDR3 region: CASSVGLAGGSYEQYF. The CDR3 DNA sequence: TGTGCCAGCAGCGTAGGACTAGCGGGTGGCTCCTACGAGCAGTACTTC.

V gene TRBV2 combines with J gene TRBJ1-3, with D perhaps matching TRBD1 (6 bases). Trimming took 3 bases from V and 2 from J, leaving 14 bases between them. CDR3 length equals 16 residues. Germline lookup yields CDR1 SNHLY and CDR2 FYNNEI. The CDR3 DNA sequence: TGTGCCAGCAGTGATCCTAGGGGGGGAGCTGGAAACACCATATATTTT. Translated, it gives CASSDPRGGAGNTIYF.

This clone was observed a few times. The CDR3 nucleotides are TGCGCCAGCAGCACAGGGGGCGGGAGAGTCCTCTACGAGCAGTACTTC. Its translation is CASSTGGGRVLYEQYF. The rearrangement uses TRBV4-3 and TRBJ2-7; 9 bases match TRBD1. With 5 bases clipped from V and 3 bases from J, the junction kept 11 bases outside the gene matches. CDR1 is LGHNA, CDR2 YSLEER, per germline. This CDR3 is 16 amino acids long.